This T cell receptor beta chain was identified during a study of blood T cells in healthy people across ages (dated by TCRdb to about 2015). The study in broad terms: In model experiments, template switching captured roughly one uniquely barcoded TCR beta cDNA molecule for every two T cells. The study measured age-related changes in TCR beta repertoire diversity using deep sequencing normalized with unique cDNA molecular identifiers. Donors were grouped into four age groups: young (average 16 years), middle-aged (39), aged (roughly 62) and long-lived (less than 85). Using the same blood draw, the study looked at two additional independent replicas of 1 million unique cDNA reads for two donors, one aged 18 to 29 and the other aged 80 or older. The paper as a whole reports these results and caveats: Compared with the aged group, more naive CD4+ T cells, fewer expanded clones and increased TCR diversity were shown by the long-lived group, suggesting age selection. The percentage of naive T cells measured by flow cytometry correlated strongly with observed TCR beta diversity. Total diversity estimates from one million sequenced T cells were considered lower bounds and underestimates. The CMV infection status of donors was not known, potentially confounding age-related changes in expanded clonotypes. As age increased, observed TCR beta diversity per million T cells dropped in a roughly linear way, and a significant reduction was already evident by age about 40. Conclusive comparison of naive and antigen-experienced compartments was prevented by the profiling of bulk unsorted PBMCs.

In its sample, this clonotype was seen a few times. Its antigen has not been determined. No base-level quality is on record; no much larger clone is a single base apart. The library was prepared using 5' RACE. The reads were generated on an Illumina HiSeq 2500. A second 7 to 11 cycle PCR used a sample-barcoded 5' primer and a J-beta primer mix. Each TCR beta cDNA molecule received a unique molecular identifier from a template-switch 5' adaptor carrying 12 random nucleotides. Each sample yielded at least 2.5 million CDR3-containing paired-end reads. First-strand cDNA was synthesized from all RNA with the Mint cDNA synthesis kit, primed by a TRBC-specific oligonucleotide. Following uracil-DNA glycosylase treatment, a first 18-cycle PCR with universal primers M1SS and BC2_uni_R was performed on all cDNA. Turning to the authors' computational methods: Normalization of each sample was performed by random selection of 1 million high-quality reads, each carrying a distinct molecular identifier. Instead of being binned into consensus sequences, reads that shared molecular identifiers were thrown out. MiTCR, with a Q25 quality threshold and the strictest error-elimination algorithm, was used for CDR3 identification, clonotype clustering and error correction. A nonparametric unseen species model with Euler transformation was used to estimate lower-bound total TCR beta diversity. TCRdb took the public reads, trimmed them with fastp at Q25, ran MiXCR for clone calling and kept in-frame beta chains. Rows merge per CDR3 protein into single entries with the most common DNA and genes. Clone size and V and J calls follow TCRdb, not the original study. For this sample the table gives approximately 780,000 distinct CDR3 sequences, of which 20% to 30% were detected only once. The top ten constitute approximately 2.9% of the sample.

The approximately 39 donors, aged roughly 6 to 95 years, were systemically healthy Caucasian individuals from Russia. Each donor gave ten milliliters of peripheral blood, collected into EDTA-treated Vacutainer tubes. PBMCs were isolated by Ficoll-Paque density-gradient centrifugation, with at least 6 million obtained per sample. Total RNA was extracted from PBMCs with Trizol reagent, with at least 6 micrograms obtained per sample. For every donor, an aliquot of PBMCs went through flow cytometry to measure the percentages of naive CD45RAhigh/CD27high T cells. Based on the germline V gene (reference sequence), the CDR1 and CDR2 sequences are SEHNR and FQNEAQ. Reading from cysteine to phenylalanine, the CDR3 counts 15 amino acids. Kept here is only the CDR3 DNA, which spans 45 bases and is read in frame from base 1. V and J are trimmed by 3 bases and 4 bases, and the gene matches miss 6 bases of the junction.

In addition, the sample was reused for a study of T cells of mothers and their children. As the second publication notes: The donors were nine systemically healthy Caucasian individuals, made up of three mothers and their six children. cDNA synthesis consumed the entire amount of extracted RNA, loaded at about 1.5 ug RNA in each 15 ul reaction. In the second PCR, sample barcodes and 2-4 random nucleotides were introduced via the M1S primer. Each mother yielded over 8.5 million TCR beta CDR3 reads and each child some 3 million reads. Thymic selection similarly shapes TCR recombination output in related and unrelated pairs, with minor effect from inherited differences. Related mother-child pairs always showed normalized repertoire overlap that was slightly higher than in unrelated mother-child pairs, though the difference was never significant. No persistent microchimeric T cell clones were detected, at a sensitivity of about 100 clones per million clonotypes. To look for features that set related mother-child pairs apart from unrelated individuals, the researchers ran deep NGS to compare the TCR beta repertoires of mothers and children. On average, the children were approximately 11 +/- 4 years old, while the mothers were 40 +/- 4 years old. After adapter ligation with NEBNext reagents, the libraries were sequenced on Illumina HiSeq 2000 with 100+100 nt paired-end reads. To prevent cross-contamination, the mother and child libraries were prepared one month apart and sequenced in separate runs. Each donor had between roughly 450,000 and 2,100,000 distinct TCR beta clonotypes identified. Naive TCR beta clonotypes were estimated from low-frequency clonotypes matched to each donor's FACS-determined naive share, without sorting.

The receptor's source is a boy between 10 and 17 years old in good health. The sequence is built from TRBV7-9 and TRBJ1-2, and 9 junction bases match TRBD1. Sequencing was done on a sample of blood. At the DNA level, the sequence is TGTGCCAGCAGCTTCTCACAGGGGGCCGGCTATGGCTACACCTTC. It is translated as CASSFSQGAGYGYTF.